These 17 T cell receptor beta chains share one sample of origin, sequenced in a study of T cells after yellow fever vaccination (dated by TCRdb to about 2019). What the treatment or condition label conveys for this sample: live attenuated yellow fever vaccine strain. Libraries were prepared through 5' RACE. The run used an Illumina HiSeq 2500. TCRdb reworked the public reads: Q25 trimming with fastp, MiXCR clone assembly, productive beta chains retained. For every CDR3 protein sequence, its rows merge into one entry that carries the most common genes and DNA. The table for this sample lists approximately 300,000 distinct CDR3 sequences; around 7% of them were counted only once. Together, the top ten hold 18% of the sample. The material was PBMCs, obtained about 41 days after the first yellow fever vaccination. Source of these receptors: a man aged 18 to 29 who received the YFV17D yellow fever vaccine.

This clonotype has more than one count but fewer than ten. The V and J genes are TRBV7-8 and TRBJ2-3; D is unresolved. The CDR3 runs to 14 residues. CDR1 and CDR2 from the germline V gene are SGHVS and FQNEAQ. V was cut by 1 base and J by 9 bases, with 14 bases left in between. This chain's CDR3 is CASSLGAPSWTQYF. The CDR3 DNA sequence: TGTGCCAGCAGCTTAGGGGCTCCCTCGTGGACGCAGTATTTT.

Note on this clonotype: A clone one base away is much larger, so this may be a read error. CDR3 bases: TGTGCCAGCACCACCGTGGGCACAGATACGCTGTATTTT. It yields the protein CASTTVGTDTLYF. V usage is TRBV5-4 and J usage is TRBJ2-3; D unresolved. In germline, CDR1 is SGHNT, CDR2 YYREEE (reference sequence). This CDR3 has 13 residues.

The gene calls are TRBV20-1 and TRBJ2-3, with D perhaps matching TRBD2 (7 bases). V lost 7 bases to trimming and J lost 0 bases, with 17 bases between them. The CDR3 totals 15 residues. Germline CDR1 DFQATT, CDR2 SNEGSKA (reference sequence). In nucleotides, the CDR3 is TGCAGTGGGTACGGCGGGGGCCTTAGCACAGATACGCAGTATTTT. Translation: CSGYGGGLSTDTQYF.

This clonotype was seen only a few times. The chain links TRBV11-2 to TRBJ2-7, with D maybe TRBD2 (6 bases). The CDR3 contains 15 residues. V was shortened by 2 bases and J by 5 bases, with 16 bases between the two germline ends. Per germline, CDR1 SGHAT and CDR2 FQNNGV. As DNA, the CDR3 is TGTGCCAGCAGCTTATTCGTGGGAGGTTTCAACGAGCAGTACTTC. This sequence encodes CASSLFVGGFNEQYF.

This clonotype was seen more than once but under ten times. The gene calls are TRBV19 and TRBJ1-1; no clear D. The CDR3 sequence is 15 residues long. Germline V CDR1 and CDR2: LNHDA, SQIVND (reference sequence). Deletions cut 4 bases from V and 2 bases from J, with 14 bases between. The CDR3 DNA follows: TGTGCCAGTAGTACCCGGGCAGTTATAAACACTGAAGCTTTCTTT. This gives the protein CASSTRAVINTEAFF.

The J gene is TRBJ2-5, the V gene TRBV5-1; perhaps TRBD1 as D (6 bases). The V gene's germline CDR1 is SGHRS and CDR2 YFSETQ. The CDR3 sequence is 14 residues long. Trimming took off 4 bases at V and 2 bases at J, with 12 bases between the two ends. In DNA, the CDR3 is TGCGCCAGCAGCGCACCGGGACAACAAGAGACCCAGTACTTC. Translation: CASSAPGQQETQYF.

This clonotype showed up just a few times. The chain joins TRBV20-1 to TRBJ2-5, with 11 bases identical to TRBD2. Germline assignment: CDR1 DFQATT and CDR2 SNEGSKA (reference sequence). The CDR3 loop spans 15 amino acids. V was clipped by 5 bases and J by 2 bases; unmatched bases: 7. The CDR3 DNA reads TGCAGTGCTCCTCGACTAGCGGGGCTTCAAGAGACCCAGTACTTC. Translated, it gives CSAPRLAGLQETQYF.

This clonotype has at least ten counts. This sequence joins TRBV7-2 and TRBJ2-7; perhaps TRBD2 as D (5 bases). Trimming removed 1 base from V and 5 bases from J, with 9 bases in between. The CDR3 is made up of 13 amino acids. The germline CDR1 and CDR2 sequences are SGHTA and FQGNSA. CDR3 nucleotides: TGTGCCAGCAGCTTAGAAGCGGAAAACGAGCAGTACGTC. Its translation: CASSLEAENEQYV.

This clonotype was detected many times. The chain has TRBV6-5 and TRBJ2-1; tentatively, D is TRBD2 (5 bases). The V end was cut by 4 bases, the J end by 10 bases, with 17 bases between. Germline V gene data show CDR1 as MNHEY and CDR2 as SVGAGI. The CDR3 sequence is 14 residues long. The CDR3, as DNA: TGTGCCAGCAGTTTTGGGCCCCGACCGGGAGAGCAGTTCTTC. As protein: CASSFGPRPGEQFF.

This clonotype was recorded at least ten times. The chain joins TRBV3-1 to TRBJ2-3; D may be TRBD1 or TRBD2 (5 bases each). V was pared by 0 bases and J by 7 bases, with 14 bases between. Looked up from germline, CDR1 is LGHDT and CDR2 is YNNKEL (reference sequence). This CDR3 is built from 15 residues. CDR3: CASSQDLVGPHTQYF. The CDR3 nucleotides read TGTGCCAGCAGCCAAGATCTGGTGGGACCTCATACGCAGTATTTT.

CDR3: CASSESSVGLRKPQHF. The CDR3 coding sequence is TGTGCCAGCAGCGAGTCGTCTGTCGGATTAAGAAAGCCCCAGCATTTT. The chain combines TRBV28 with TRBJ1-5, with D hard to call. V gave up 6 bases and J gave up 8 bases, with 23 bases separating them. The CDR3 covers 16 residues. Germline V CDR1 and CDR2: MDHEN, SYDVKM.

The chain combines TRBV7-2 with TRBJ2-7, with 7 bases fitting TRBD1. Germline loops: CDR1 SGHTA, CDR2 FQGNSA. V was pared by 4 bases and J by 1 base, with 4 bases of the junction left unmatched. The CDR3 extends over 14 amino acids. CDR3 residues: CASSYDRESYEQYV. The CDR3 DNA follows: TGTGCCAGCAGCTACGACAGGGAATCCTACGAGCAGTACGTC.

There are a few counts of this clonotype. The chain is built from TRBV25-1 and TRBJ2-2; D uncertain. Trimming stripped 7 bases from V and 0 bases from J, with 9 bases between. The CDR3 is 14 amino acids. CDR1 and CDR2 from the germline V gene are MGHDK and SYGVNS. The CDR3 region is CASTPVPNTGELFF. In nucleotides, the CDR3 is TGTGCCAGCACACCCGTGCCGAACACCGGGGAGCTGTTTTTT.

V gene TRBV27 combines with J gene TRBJ1-5; D is unresolved. The V end lost 3 bases, the J end lost 4 bases, and 7 bases lay between the germline ends. Germline values: CDR1 MNHEY, CDR2 SMNVEV (reference sequence). The CDR3 runs to 13 residues. CDR3 bases: TGTGCCAGCAGTTTGATCCTTAATCAGCCCCAGCATTTT. Protein sequence: CASSLILNQPQHF.

There are a few counts of this clonotype. This chain uses TRBV6-1 with TRBJ1-3; TRBD1 agrees at 9 bases. This CDR3 comprises 14 residues. CDR1 is MNHNS and CDR2 is SASEGT in the germline V gene. Trimming removed 6 bases from V and 4 bases from J; junction bases left unmatched: 4. The DNA for the CDR3 is TGTGCCAGCAGCGGGACAGGGTACGGAAACACCATATATTTT. Its protein is CASSGTGYGNTIYF.

At least ten counts were recorded for this clonotype. The chain links TRBV25-1 to TRBJ2-2, with 10 bases matching TRBD1. This CDR3 spans 14 amino acids. V lost 8 bases to trimming and J lost 6 bases; unmatched junction nucleotides: 6. Germline values: CDR1 MGHDK, CDR2 SYGVNS. CDR3 nucleotides: TGTGCCAGCTCCGGGACAGGGGACGCCGGGGAGCTGTTTTTT. Encoded protein: CASSGTGDAGELFF.

Only a few counts were recorded for this clonotype. The rearrangement joins TRBV5-1 to TRBJ1-1; 7 bases agree with TRBD1. This CDR3 comprises 16 residues. J was trimmed by 2 bases and V by 4 bases; bases with no gene match: 11. Germline V lookup: CDR1 SGHRS, CDR2 YFSETQ. The CDR3, as DNA: TGCGCCAGCAGCCGCCGCACCGACAGGGTTAACACTGAAGCTTTCTTT. Translation gives CASSRRTDRVNTEAFF.